This T cell receptor (beta chain) was captured in a study of response to subunit inactivated influenza vaccine. Using its own MiXCR run on the RT-PCR reads, TCRdb lists one record per CDR3 protein. The sample includes about 540,000 distinct CDR3 sequences, roughly 23% seen only once; the top ten take 2.8%. This clonotype was picked up a small number of times. Germline assignment: CDR1 SGHRS and CDR2 YFSETQ. The V and J ends lost 0 bases and 0 bases respectively, with 10 bases between them. This CDR3 is built from 16 residues. This same sample was also taken into another study, of T cells expressing NK-cell markers. From that paper: Making the TCR beta cDNA relied on 5'RACE template switching with UMIs. The CD3+CD56-NKG2C+ fraction of a handful of donors was likewise dominated by these clonotypes.

Sequencing used CD4+ T cells sorted from PBMCs, obtained approximately 12 days after vaccination. The chain uses TRBV5-1 and TRBJ1-5, with D tentatively TRBD1 (6 bases). This TCR was recovered from a man aged 50 to 60 who received an inactivated influenza vaccine. This CDR3 reads CASSLEAGASNQPQHF. In nucleotides, the CDR3 is TGCGCCAGCAGCTTGGAGGCAGGGGCTAGCAATCAGCCCCAGCATTTT.